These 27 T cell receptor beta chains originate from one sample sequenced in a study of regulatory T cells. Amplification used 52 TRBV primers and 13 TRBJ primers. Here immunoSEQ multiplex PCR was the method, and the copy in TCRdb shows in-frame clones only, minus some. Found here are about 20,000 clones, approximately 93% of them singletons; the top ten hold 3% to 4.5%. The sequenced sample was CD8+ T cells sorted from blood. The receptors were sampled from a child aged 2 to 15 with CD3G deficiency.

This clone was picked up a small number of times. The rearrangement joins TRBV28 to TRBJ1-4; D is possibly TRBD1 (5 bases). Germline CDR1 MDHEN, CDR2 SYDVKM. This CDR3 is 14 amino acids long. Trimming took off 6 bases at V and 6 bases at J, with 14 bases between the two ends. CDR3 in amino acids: CASRAGGSYEKLFF. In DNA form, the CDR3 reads TGTGCCAGCAGGGCCGGGGGGTCTTATGAAAAACTGTTTTTT.

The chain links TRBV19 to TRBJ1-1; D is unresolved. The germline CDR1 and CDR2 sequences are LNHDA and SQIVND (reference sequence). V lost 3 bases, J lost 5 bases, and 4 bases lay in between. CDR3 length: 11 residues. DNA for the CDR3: TGTGCCAGTAGTATGGGTACTGAAGCTTTCTTT. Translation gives CASSMGTEAFF.

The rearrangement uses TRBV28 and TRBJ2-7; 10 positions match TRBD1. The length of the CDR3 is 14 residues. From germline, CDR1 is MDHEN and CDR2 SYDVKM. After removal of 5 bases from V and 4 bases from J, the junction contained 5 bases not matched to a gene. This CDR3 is CASSHGTGVYEQYF. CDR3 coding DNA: TGTGCCAGCAGTCACGGGACAGGGGTATACGAGCAGTACTTC.

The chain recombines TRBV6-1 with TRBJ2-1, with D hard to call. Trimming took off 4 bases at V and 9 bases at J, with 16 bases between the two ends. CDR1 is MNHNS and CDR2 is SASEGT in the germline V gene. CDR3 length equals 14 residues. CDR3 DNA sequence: TGTGCCAGCAGTGTTCTTATTGAACCCAGTGAGCAGTTCTTC. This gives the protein CASSVLIEPSEQFF.

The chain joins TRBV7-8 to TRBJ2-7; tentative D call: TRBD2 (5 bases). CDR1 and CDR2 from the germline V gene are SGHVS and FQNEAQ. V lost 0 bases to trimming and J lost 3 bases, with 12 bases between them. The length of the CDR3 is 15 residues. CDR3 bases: TGTGCCAGCAGCTTAGCATACGGGAACGGCTACGAGCAGTACTTC. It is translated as CASSLAYGNGYEQYF.

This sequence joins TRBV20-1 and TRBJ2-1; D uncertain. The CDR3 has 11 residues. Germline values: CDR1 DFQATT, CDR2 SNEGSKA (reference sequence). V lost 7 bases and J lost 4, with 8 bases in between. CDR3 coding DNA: TGCAGTGTTCCCACTTACAATGAGCAGTTCTTC. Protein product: CSVPTYNEQFF.

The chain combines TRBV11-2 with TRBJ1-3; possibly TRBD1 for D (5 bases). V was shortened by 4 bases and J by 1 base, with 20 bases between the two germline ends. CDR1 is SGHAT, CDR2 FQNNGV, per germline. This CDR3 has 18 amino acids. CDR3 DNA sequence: TGTGCCAGCAGCTCGCCCGGGGCGACAGCTCCGTCTGGAAACACCATATATTTT. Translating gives CASSSPGATAPSGNTIYF.

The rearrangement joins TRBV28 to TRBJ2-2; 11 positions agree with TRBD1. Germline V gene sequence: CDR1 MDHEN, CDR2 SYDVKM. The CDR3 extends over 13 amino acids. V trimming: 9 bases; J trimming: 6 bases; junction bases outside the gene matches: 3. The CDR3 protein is CASGTGGSGELFF. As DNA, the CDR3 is TGTGCCAGTGGGACAGGGGGATCCGGGGAGCTGTTTTTT.

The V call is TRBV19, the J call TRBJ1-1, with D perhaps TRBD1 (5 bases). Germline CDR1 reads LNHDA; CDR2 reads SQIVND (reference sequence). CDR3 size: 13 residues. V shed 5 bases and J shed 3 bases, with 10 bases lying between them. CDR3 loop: CASSGDGDTEAFF. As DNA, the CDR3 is TGTGCCAGTAGTGGGGACGGGGACACTGAAGCTTTCTTT.

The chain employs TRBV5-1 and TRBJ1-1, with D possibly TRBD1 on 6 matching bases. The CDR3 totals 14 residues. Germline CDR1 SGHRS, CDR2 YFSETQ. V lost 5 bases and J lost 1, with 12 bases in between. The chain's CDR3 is CASSEQGPNTEAFF. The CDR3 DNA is TGCGCCAGCAGTGAACAGGGACCGAACACTGAAGCTTTCTTT. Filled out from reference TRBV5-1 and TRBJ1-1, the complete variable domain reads KAGVTQTPRYLIKTRGQQVTLSCSPISGHRSVSWYQQTPGQGLQFLFEYFSETQRNKGNFPGRFSGRQFSNSRSEMNVSTLELGDSALYLCASSEQGPNTEAFFGQGTRLTVV.

The CDR3 coding sequence is TGTGCCATCAGTGACGGCAGAGACTATGGCTACACCTTC. Protein product: CAISDGRDYGYTF. The chain is built from TRBV10-3 and TRBJ1-2; no firm D call. There are 13 residues in the CDR3. Trimming removed 3 bases at V and 3 bases at J, with 8 bases between. Germline values: CDR1 ENHRY, CDR2 SYGVKD.

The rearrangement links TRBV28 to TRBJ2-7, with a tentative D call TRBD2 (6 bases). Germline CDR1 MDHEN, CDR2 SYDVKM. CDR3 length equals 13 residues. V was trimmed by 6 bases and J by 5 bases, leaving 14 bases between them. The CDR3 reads CASSPLRGHEQYF. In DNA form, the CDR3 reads TGTGCCAGCAGCCCGTTGCGGGGACACGAGCAGTACTTC.

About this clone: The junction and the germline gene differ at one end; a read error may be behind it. As DNA, the CDR3 is TGTGCCAGCAGCCGTCGGACAGGGGCCCTCTACCAGCAGTACTTC. Translation: CASSRRTGALYQQYF. The chain has TRBV28 and TRBJ2-7; 9 bases map to TRBD1. Germline values: CDR1 MDHEN, CDR2 SYDVKM. The CDR3 spans 15 residues.

This chain's CDR3 is CASSNRGGADTQYF. The DNA of the CDR3 is TGTGCCAGCAGCAACAGGGGTGGCGCAGATACGCAGTATTTT. The chain employs TRBV28 and TRBJ2-3; TRBD1 matches at 7 bases. Germline loops: CDR1 MDHEN, CDR2 SYDVKM. The length of the CDR3 is 14 residues. J was trimmed by 4 bases and V by 6 bases; bases with no gene match: 7. Drawing the rest from reference TRBV28 and TRBJ2-3, the complete variable domain is DVKVTQSSRYLVKRTGEKVFLECVQDMDHENMFWYRQDPGLGLRLIYFSYDVKMKEKGDIPEGYSVSREKKERFSLILESASTNQTSMYLCASSNRGGADTQYFGPGTRLTVL.

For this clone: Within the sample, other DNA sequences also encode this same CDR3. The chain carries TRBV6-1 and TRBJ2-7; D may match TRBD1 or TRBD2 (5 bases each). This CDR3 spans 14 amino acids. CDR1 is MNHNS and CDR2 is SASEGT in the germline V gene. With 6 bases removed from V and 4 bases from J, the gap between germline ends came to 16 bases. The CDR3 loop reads CASRPGQGRYEQYF. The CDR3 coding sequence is TGTGCCAGCAGGCCGGGGCAGGGAAGATACGAGCAGTACTTC.

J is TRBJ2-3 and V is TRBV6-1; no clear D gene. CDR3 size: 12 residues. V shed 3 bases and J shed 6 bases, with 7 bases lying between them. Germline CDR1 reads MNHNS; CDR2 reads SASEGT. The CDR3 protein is CASSDGVDTQYF. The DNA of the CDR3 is TGTGCCAGCAGTGATGGGGTCGATACGCAGTATTTT.

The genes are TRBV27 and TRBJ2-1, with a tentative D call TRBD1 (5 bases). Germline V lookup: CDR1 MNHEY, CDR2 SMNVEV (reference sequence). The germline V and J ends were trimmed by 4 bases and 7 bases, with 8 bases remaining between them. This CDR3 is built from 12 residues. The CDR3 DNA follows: TGTGCCAGCAGTTCAGGACAAAATGAGCAGTTCTTC. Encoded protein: CASSSGQNEQFF.

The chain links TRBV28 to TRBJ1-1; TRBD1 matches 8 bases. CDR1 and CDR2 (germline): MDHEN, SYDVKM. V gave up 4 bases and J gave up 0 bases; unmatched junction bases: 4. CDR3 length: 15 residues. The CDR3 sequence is CASSSLQGVNTEAFF. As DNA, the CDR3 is TGTGCCAGCAGTTCCCTACAGGGGGTGAACACTGAAGCTTTCTTT.

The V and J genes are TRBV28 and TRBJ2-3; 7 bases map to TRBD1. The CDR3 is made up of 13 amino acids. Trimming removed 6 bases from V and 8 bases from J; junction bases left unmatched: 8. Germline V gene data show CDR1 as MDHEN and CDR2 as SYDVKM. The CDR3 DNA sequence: TGTGCCAGCAGAGAAGGGACAGAACCTACGCAGTATTTT. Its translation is CASREGTEPTQYF.

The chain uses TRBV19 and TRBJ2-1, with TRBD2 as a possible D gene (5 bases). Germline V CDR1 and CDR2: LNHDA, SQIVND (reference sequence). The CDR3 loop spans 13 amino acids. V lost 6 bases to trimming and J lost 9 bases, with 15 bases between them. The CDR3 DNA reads TGTGCCAGTAGCCCGAGCCGGGGTGGTGAGCAGTTCTTC. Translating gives CASSPSRGGEQFF.

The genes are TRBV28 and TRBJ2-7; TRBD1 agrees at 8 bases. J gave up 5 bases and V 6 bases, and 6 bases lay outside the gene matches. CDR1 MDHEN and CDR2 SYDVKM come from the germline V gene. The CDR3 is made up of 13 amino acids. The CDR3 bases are TGTGCCAGCAGAGAACAGGGGGAGGACGAGCAGTACTTC. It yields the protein CASREQGEDEQYF.

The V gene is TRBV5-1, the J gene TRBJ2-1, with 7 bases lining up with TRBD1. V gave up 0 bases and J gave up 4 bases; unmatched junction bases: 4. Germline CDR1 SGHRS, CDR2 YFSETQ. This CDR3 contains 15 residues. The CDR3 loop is CASSLGTGGYNEQFF. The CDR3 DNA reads TGCGCCAGCAGCTTGGGGACAGGAGGTTACAATGAGCAGTTCTTC. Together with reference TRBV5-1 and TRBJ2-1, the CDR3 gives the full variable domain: KAGVTQTPRYLIKTRGQQVTLSCSPISGHRSVSWYQQTPGQGLQFLFEYFSETQRNKGNFPGRFSGRQFSNSRSEMNVSTLELGDSALYLCASSLGTGGYNEQFFGPGTRLTVL.

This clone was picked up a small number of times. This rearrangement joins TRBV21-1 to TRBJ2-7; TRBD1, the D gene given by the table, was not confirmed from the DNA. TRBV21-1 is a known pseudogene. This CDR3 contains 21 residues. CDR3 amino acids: CASSTQNRGQTKTLSSYEQYF. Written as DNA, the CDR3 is TGTGCCAGCAGCACCCAGAACCGGGGACAGACGAAAACTTTAAGCTCCTACGAGCAGTACTTC.

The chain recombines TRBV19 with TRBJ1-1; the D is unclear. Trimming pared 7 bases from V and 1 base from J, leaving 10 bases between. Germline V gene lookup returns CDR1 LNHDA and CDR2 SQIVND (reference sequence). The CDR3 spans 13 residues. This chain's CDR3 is CASTSSANTEAFF. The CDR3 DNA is TGTGCCAGTACCTCCTCAGCGAACACTGAAGCTTTCTTT.

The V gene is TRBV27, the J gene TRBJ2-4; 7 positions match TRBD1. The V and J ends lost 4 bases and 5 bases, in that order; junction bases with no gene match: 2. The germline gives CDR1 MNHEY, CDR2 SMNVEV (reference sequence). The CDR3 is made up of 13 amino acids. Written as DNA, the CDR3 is TGTGCCAGCAGTTCAGGACAGGAAAACATTCAGTACTTC. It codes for CASSSGQENIQYF.

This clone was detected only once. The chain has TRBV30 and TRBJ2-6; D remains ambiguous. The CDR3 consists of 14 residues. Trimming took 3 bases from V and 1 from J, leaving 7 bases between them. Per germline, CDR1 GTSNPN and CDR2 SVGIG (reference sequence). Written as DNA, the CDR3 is TGTGCCTGGAGCCCCGAGTCTGGGGCCAACGTCCTGACTTTC. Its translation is CAWSPESGANVLTF.

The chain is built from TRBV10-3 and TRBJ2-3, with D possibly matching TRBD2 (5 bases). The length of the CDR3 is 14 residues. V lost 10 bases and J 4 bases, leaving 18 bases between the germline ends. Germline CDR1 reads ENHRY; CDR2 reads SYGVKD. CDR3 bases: TGTGCCACCCGCCGGGGAGAGCGCTCAGATACGCAGTATTTT. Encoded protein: CATRRGERSDTQYF.